This T cell receptor (beta chain) came from a study of blood T cell repertoires in COVID-19. Study-wide background: T cells, B-cell-depleted T cells, or PBMCs supplied cDNA or gDNA.

In the authors' methods: It was from reference gene primer amplification that nucleated cell counts were estimated. Produced via immunoSEQ multiplex PCR; TCRdb's table is partial and in-frame only. V, J and clone size are taken as reported in that table, and D and trimming were inferred from the DNA itself. The table has about 77,000 clones, roughly 90% seen once. Sequencing was done on a sample of peripheral blood. This clonotype originated in an elderly woman with active or convalescent COVID-19.

The DNA of the CDR3 is TGCGCCAGCCGCCCGCCTTGGGACAGGGTGTCTAACTATGGCTACACCTTC. It encodes CASRPPWDRVSNYGYTF. V usage is TRBV23-1 and J usage is TRBJ1-2, with TRBD1 matching 9 bases. TRBV23-1 has ORF status, its function being uncertain. The trim removed 8 bases at V and 0 bases at J, leaving 13 bases unmatched. The length of the CDR3 is 17 residues.